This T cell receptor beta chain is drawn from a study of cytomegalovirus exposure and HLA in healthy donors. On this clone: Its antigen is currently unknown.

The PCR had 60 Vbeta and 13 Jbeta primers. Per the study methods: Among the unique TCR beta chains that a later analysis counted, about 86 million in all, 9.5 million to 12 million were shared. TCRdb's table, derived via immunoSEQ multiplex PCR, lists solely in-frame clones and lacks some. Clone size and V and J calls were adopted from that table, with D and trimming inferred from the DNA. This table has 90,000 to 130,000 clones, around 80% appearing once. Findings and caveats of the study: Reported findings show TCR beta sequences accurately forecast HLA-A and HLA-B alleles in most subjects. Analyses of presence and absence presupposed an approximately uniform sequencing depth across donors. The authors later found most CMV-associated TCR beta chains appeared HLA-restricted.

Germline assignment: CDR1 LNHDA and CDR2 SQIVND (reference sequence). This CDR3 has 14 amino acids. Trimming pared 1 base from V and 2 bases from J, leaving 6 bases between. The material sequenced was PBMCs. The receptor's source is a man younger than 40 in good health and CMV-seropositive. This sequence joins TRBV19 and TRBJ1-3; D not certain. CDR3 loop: CASSIASPGNTIYF. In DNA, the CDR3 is TGTGCCAGTAGTATAGCCAGTCCTGGAAACACCATATATTTT.